This T cell receptor (beta chain) was recorded in a study of T cell responses to AZD1222 COVID-19 vaccine. General observations from the study: The study sampled repertoires only after the peak T cell response. Only 5 or 6 people who got AZD1222 tested seropositive at baseline.

Concerning this clone itself: Its antigen is still unknown.

Profiling relied on immunoSEQ multiplex PCR, and the TCRdb table lists in-frame clones only, not all of them. The sample lists roughly 160,000 clones, 92% occurring once. Trimming cost V 5 bases and J 1 base; bases outside gene matches: 4. CDR3 length equals 15 residues. Looked up from germline, CDR1 is SGHTA and CDR2 is FQGTGA. The chain couples TRBV7-3 to TRBJ2-2; TRBD2 matches at 7 bases. This receptor was obtained from an adult who received the AZD1222 COVID-19 vaccine. The sequences come from peripheral blood, collected 28 days after the second AZD1222 dose. The CDR3 bases are TGTGCCAGCAGCCCAAGCGGGATGAACACCGGGGAGCTGTTTTTT. Protein: CASSPSGMNTGELFF.